This T cell receptor (beta chain) was recorded in a study of glioma-infiltrating T cells. Study-wide points: CDR3 overlap between tissue and blood was very small. Above-expected tissue-blood divergence occurred in all gliomas, most in low-grade ones.

Using RNA template, CDR3s of TCR alpha and beta were amplified with iRepertoire arm-PCR. Tissue mRNA or PBMC total RNA, about 90-450 ng, went into one-step reverse transcription and amplification. TCRdb reprocessed the multiplex PCR reads with MiXCR, giving one entry per CDR3 protein. The sample consists of some 99,000 distinct CDR3 sequences, around a quarter of them appearing once. The CDR3 length equals 15 residues, ends included. CDR1 is MNHEY, CDR2 SVGEGT, per germline. In this sample, this clonotype turned up many times. Its antigen is still unknown. Because the CDR3's place on the DNA is in doubt, the DNA is left out and the CDR3 is given as listed by TCRdb.

This chain joins TRBV6-2 or TRBV6-3 and TRBJ2-1; the table's D call of TRBD2 was not tested on the DNA. Source material: glioma tissue, nonneoplastic brain tissue, or PBMCs (not recorded which). This TCR came from a human donor with low-grade glioma or glioblastoma, undergoing nonglioma brain surgery, or in good health (not recorded which). This CDR3 reads CASSSSWDLTDEQFF.